The rows below give T cell receptor beta chains drawn from one sample of a study of low-dose radiotherapy and immunotherapy resistance in tumors. One entry per CDR3 protein, called by TCRdb with MiXCR from the reads. The repertoire holds roughly 76,000 distinct CDR3 sequences, with about 20% as singletons. The sequencing here drew on PBMCs, taken before treatment. The receptors here all came from a male donor with prostate cancer. CDR3s include the opening cysteine and the closing phenylalanine or tryptophan. D genes are given only for firm matches. Clone size is given for some rows only: seen once, a few or many times, or a class if the clone is expanded.

J | size | D | V | CDR3 | DNA
TRBJ2-3 | many | NA | TRBV6-5 | CASSYSYTKLDTQYF | TGTGCCAGCAGTTACTCCTACACCAAGTTAGATACGCAGTATTTT
TRBJ2-7 | many | TRBD2 | TRBV11-2 | CASSFWTGTISYEQYF | TGTGCCAGCAGCTTTTGGACCGGGACTATCTCCTACGAGCAGTACTTC
TRBJ2-3 | many | NA | TRBV24-1 | CATSDSRGGYTDTQYF | TGTGCCACCAGTGATTCTCGGGGAGGCTACACAGATACGCAGTATTTT
TRBJ2-5 | NA | TRBD2 | TRBV5-1 | CASSLDFSGGKETQYF | TGCGCCAGCAGCTTGGACTTTAGCGGGGGCAAAGAGACCCAGTACTTC
TRBJ2-2 | many | NA | TRBV20-1 | CSAAAANTGELFF | TGCAGTGCCGCGGCCGCGAACACCGGGGAGCTGTTTTTT
TRBJ2-3 | many | NA | TRBV24-1 | CATSGRGAHLDTQYF | TGTGCCACCAGTGGCCGGGGGGCGCATTTAGATACGCAGTATTTT
TRBJ2-1 | NA | TRBD1 | TRBV3-1 | CASSRAGTGYNEQFF | TGTGCCAGCAGCCGAGCCGGGACAGGGTACAATGAGCAGTTCTTC
TRBJ2-2 | many | TRBD2 | TRBV3-1 | CASKGPSGGTGELFF | TGTGCCAGCAAGGGGCCTAGCGGGGGGACCGGGGAGCTGTTTTTT
TRBJ1-5 | many | NA | TRBV2 | CASTMYSNQPQHF | TGTGCCAGCACCATGTATAGCAATCAGCCCCAGCATTTT
TRBJ2-3 | many | TRBD1 | TRBV5-1 | CASSLDRGSTDTQYF | TGCGCCAGCAGCTTGGACAGGGGAAGCACAGATACGCAGTATTTT
TRBJ2-1 | many | TRBD2 | TRBV6-6 | CASRRTSGGGYNEQFF | TGTGCCAGCAGGCGGACTAGCGGGGGGGGATACAATGAGCAGTTCTTC
TRBJ1-1 | many | NA | TRBV6-2/TRBV6-3 | CASSWGQANTEAFF | TGTGCCAGCAGCTGGGGACAAGCGAACACTGAAGCTTTCTTT
TRBJ1-2 | NA | NA | TRBV23-1 | CASKAQKQGGLGGYTF | TGCGCCAGCAAAGCCCAGAAACAGGGAGGGCTGGGGGGCTACACCTTC
TRBJ2-4 | many | TRBD2 | TRBV11-2 | CASSLLRPSGRVAKNIQYF | TGTGCCAGCAGCTTGCTCCGGCCTAGCGGGAGGGTAGCCAAAAACATTCAGTACTTC
TRBJ1-1 | NA | NA | TRBV20-1 | CSARDDRTNTEAFF | TGCAGTGCTAGAGATGACCGGACGAACACTGAAGCTTTCTTT
TRBJ2-7 | many | NA | TRBV7-2 | CASSYLRGHEQYF | TGTGCCAGCAGCTATTTGCGGGGCCACGAGCAGTACTTC
TRBJ1-2 | many | TRBD1 | TRBV27 | CASRTGVGGGYTF | TGTGCCAGCAGGACAGGGGTCGGTGGTGGCTACACCTTC
TRBJ2-5 | many | NA | TRBV20-1 | CSASASENQETQYF | TGCAGTGCTAGTGCTAGCGAGAACCAAGAGACCCAGTACTTC
TRBJ2-1 | NA | NA | TRBV20-1 | CSVSRGSSYNEQFF | TGCAGTGTGTCTAGGGGGAGCTCCTACAATGAGCAGTTCTTC
TRBJ2-7 | many | TRBD1 | TRBV6-2/TRBV6-3 | CASRGAGTAILGEQYF | TGTGCCAGCAGAGGAGCCGGGACAGCTATTTTGGGCGAGCAGTACTTC
TRBJ2-2 | once | TRBD2 | TRBV4-2 | CASSQDLLAGGPSTGELFF | TGTGCCAGCAGCCAAGATCTACTAGCGGGGGGGCCTAGCACCGGGGAGCTGTTTTTT
TRBJ2-3 | many | TRBD1 | TRBV5-4 | CASSQEDRVVATDTQYF | TGCGCCAGCAGCCAAGAGGACAGGGTTGTTGCCACAGATACGCAGTATTTT